These 25 T cell receptor beta chains were all obtained from the same sample, sequenced in a study of CD8+ T cells in alopecia areata. Once RNA had been extracted, it was reverse transcribed into cDNA to act as the sequencing template. The table came from immunoSEQ multiplex PCR; TCRdb's copy has only in-frame clones and leaves some out. The profile shows tens of thousands of clones, about 80% of them singletons. The specimen was NKG2D-low CD8+ T cells sorted from blood. These receptors all stem from a human donor with alopecia areata.

Within the sample, this clone is large. At one end the junction does not follow the germline gene, possibly because of a read error. The genes are TRBV7-8 and TRBJ2-7; no clear D. Germline V lookup: CDR1 SGHVS, CDR2 FQNEAQ. The CDR3 spans 13 residues. The CDR3 DNA sequence: TGTGCCAGCAGCGTAGCCCAAACCTACGAGCAGTACTTC. It encodes CASSVAQTYEQYF.

The rearrangement links TRBV29-1 to TRBJ2-7, with 9 nucleotides matching TRBD1. In germline, CDR1 is SQVTM, CDR2 ANQGSEA. J gave up 1 base and V 4 bases, and 5 bases lay outside the gene matches. The CDR3 consists of 14 residues. The CDR3 is CSVGRTGESYEQYF. The CDR3 DNA is TGCAGCGTTGGGAGGACAGGGGAATCCTACGAGCAGTACTTC.

The chain carries TRBV10-3 and TRBJ2-7; D gene unclear. This CDR3 comprises 14 residues. Germline CDR1 and CDR2: ENHRY and SYGVKD. V was trimmed by 6 bases and J by 4 bases, leaving 16 bases between them. The DNA of the CDR3 is TGTGCCATCAGACTCGGGCCGCCACTTTACGAGCAGTACTTC. It codes for CAIRLGPPLYEQYF.

By share of the sample, this clone is medium-sized (0.01 to 0.1%). V is TRBV7-2 and J is TRBJ2-7; a weak D match, TRBD2 (5 bases). CDR1 is SGHTA and CDR2 is FQGNSA in the germline V gene. The CDR3 loop spans 13 amino acids. With 5 bases removed from V and 4 bases from J, the gap between germline ends came to 12 bases. The CDR3 DNA sequence: TGTGCCAGCAGCGCAGGACCGGGGTACGAGCAGTACTTC. It codes for CASSAGPGYEQYF.

This rearrangement joins TRBV30 to TRBJ1-1; no clear D gene. Trimming removed 0 bases at V and 4 bases at J, with 6 bases between. Looked up from germline, CDR1 is GTSNPN and CDR2 is SVGIG (reference sequence). The CDR3 is 12 amino acids. CDR3: CAWSVEGTEAFF. The CDR3 DNA is TGTGCCTGGAGTGTTGAGGGCACTGAAGCTTTCTTT.

This chain links TRBV4-2 with TRBJ2-7; perhaps TRBD2 as D (7 bases). The CDR3 runs 15 residues. Germline V CDR1 and CDR2: LGHNA, YNFKEQ. Deletions cut 0 bases from V and 3 bases from J, with 12 bases between. The CDR3 region is CASSQETGGGYEQYF. CDR3 nucleotide sequence: TGTGCCAGCAGCCAAGAAACGGGGGGCGGCTACGAGCAGTACTTC.

The chain uses TRBV4-2 and TRBJ2-7, with D uncertain. Germline V lookup: CDR1 LGHNA, CDR2 YNFKEQ. The CDR3 sequence is 12 residues long. V lost 6 bases, J lost 4 bases, and 10 bases lay in between. The CDR3 nucleotides are TGTGCCAGCAGGGGCAGCCGATACGAGCAGTACTTC. Translation: CASRGSRYEQYF.

This sequence joins TRBV10-3 and TRBJ2-1; tentatively, D is TRBD2 (6 bases). Per germline, CDR1 ENHRY and CDR2 SYGVKD. V lost 8 bases, J lost 0 bases, and 8 bases lay in between. The CDR3 is made up of 13 amino acids. The CDR3 region is CAIRDSSYNEQFF. The CDR3 region has the DNA TGTGCCATCCGGGACTCCTCCTACAATGAGCAGTTCTTC.

V usage is TRBV28 and J usage is TRBJ2-5; 9 bases are shared with TRBD2. CDR3 length: 17 residues. J lost 2 bases, V lost 5 bases, and 12 bases had no gene match. Per the germline V gene, CDR1 is MDHEN and CDR2 is SYDVKM. DNA of the CDR3: TGTGCCAGCAGTCCCACCCGACTAGCGGAGCCACAAGAGACCCAGTACTTC. Amino acids: CASSPTRLAEPQETQYF.

To note about this clone: One end of the junction is discordant with germline, which a read error may explain. The chain employs TRBV7-8 and TRBJ2-7; the match to TRBD2 covers 9 bases. Germline CDR1 reads SGHVS; CDR2 reads FQNEAQ. The CDR3 has 12 amino acids. The CDR3 DNA reads as TGTGCCAGCAGCGAGATGGGACTAGCTACAAACTTC. Residues: CASSEMGLATNF.

The chain is built from TRBV6-5 and TRBJ2-2; TRBD2 might be the D (6 bases). Germline V gene data show CDR1 as MNHEY and CDR2 as SVGAGI. Trimming shortened V by 4 bases and J by 0 bases, and 9 bases separated the two germline ends. The CDR3 has 15 amino acids. The CDR3 DNA reads TGTGCCAGCAGTTGGGGGGAAGCGAACACCGGGGAGCTGTTTTTT. Its protein product is CASSWGEANTGELFF.

This clone was seen just once. V is TRBV5-4 and J is TRBJ2-7; weak D call: TRBD2 (6 bases). V gave up 1 base and J gave up 3 bases, with 14 bases separating them. Germline-derived CDR1 and CDR2 are SGHNT and YYREEE (reference sequence). This CDR3 is 15 amino acids long. This chain's CDR3 is CASSLPTGAHYEQYF. The CDR3 nucleotides read TGTGCCAGCAGCTTGCCCACGGGAGCCCACTACGAGCAGTACTTC.

The chain couples TRBV7-8 to TRBJ2-7; D call uncertain. The CDR3 is made up of 13 amino acids. Trimming took 0 bases from V and 3 from J, leaving 6 bases between them. Germline CDR1 reads SGHVS; CDR2 reads FQNEAQ. The CDR3: CASSLAIDYEQYF. CDR3 DNA sequence: TGTGCCAGCAGCTTAGCGATCGACTACGAGCAGTACTTC.

This clone was observed a handful of times. This sequence joins TRBV15 and TRBJ2-6; tentatively, D is TRBD1 (5 bases). CDR3 size: 16 residues. Germline V gene lookup returns CDR1 LNHNV and CDR2 YYDKDF (reference sequence). V shed 0 bases and J shed 1 base, with 7 bases lying between them. CDR3 DNA sequence: TGTGCCACCAGCAGAGAAAGGGGTTCTGGGGCCAACGTCCTGACTTTC. As protein: CATSRERGSGANVLTF.

V gene TRBV30 combines with J gene TRBJ2-2; 8 nucleotides match TRBD1. V was clipped by 5 bases and J by 4 bases; unmatched bases: 9. Per the germline V gene, CDR1 is GTSNPN and CDR2 is SVGIG (reference sequence). This CDR3 has 15 residues. The CDR3 reads CAWVRDRYGTGELFF. The CDR3 nucleotides are TGTGCCTGGGTGAGGGACAGGTACGGCACCGGGGAGCTGTTTTTT.

This chain connects TRBV27 to TRBJ2-6, with D perhaps TRBD1 or TRBD2 (5 bases each). V was cut by 5 bases and J by 0 bases, with 17 bases left in between. Germline assignment: CDR1 MNHEY and CDR2 SMNVEV (reference sequence). This CDR3 contains 18 residues. The CDR3 region is CASSGVGTLSSGANVLTF. In DNA, the CDR3 is TGTGCCAGCAGTGGGGTTGGGACCCTTAGCTCTGGGGCCAACGTCCTGACTTTC.

This chain connects TRBV6-5 to TRBJ2-1; maybe TRBD2 (6 bases). This CDR3 has 15 residues. Germline-derived CDR1 and CDR2 are MNHEY and SVGAGI. Trimming cost V 2 bases and J 2 bases, with 10 bases left between them. CDR3 in amino acids: CASSYGGTAYNEQFF. CDR3 coding DNA: TGTGCCAGCAGTTACGGCGGGACCGCCTACAATGAGCAGTTCTTC.

This chain joins TRBV28 and TRBJ2-3; no clear D. The CDR3 has 12 residues. Germline-derived CDR1 and CDR2 are MDHEN and SYDVKM. The V end lost 4 bases, the J end lost 2 bases, and 4 bases lay between the germline ends. CDR3 protein: CASSYYTDTQYF. As DNA, the CDR3 is TGTGCCAGCAGTTATTACACAGATACGCAGTATTTT.

Only one count was recorded for this clone. The rearrangement links TRBV5-1 to TRBJ2-1, with 13 bases fitting TRBD2. This CDR3 has 15 residues. The V gene's germline CDR1 is SGHRS and CDR2 YFSETQ. J lost 7 bases, V lost 4 bases, and 5 bases had no gene match. The chain's CDR3 is CASSEGLAGSNEQFF. DNA of the CDR3: TGCGCCAGCAGCGAGGGACTAGCGGGATCGAATGAGCAGTTCTTC.

In regard to this clone: A far larger clone is off by one base, so a read error is likely. This chain connects TRBV29-1 to TRBJ2-3, with D possibly being TRBD1 (5 bases). This CDR3 region has 15 residues. CDR1 is SQVTM, CDR2 ANQGSEA, per germline. V was shortened by 2 bases and J by 4 bases, with 16 bases between the two germline ends. The CDR3: CSVEILYRGPDTQYF. Written as DNA, the CDR3 is TGCAGCGTTGAAATATTGTATAGGGGTCCAGATACGCAGTATTTT.

V and J are TRBV7-9 and TRBJ2-1; 13 nucleotides align to TRBD2. V shed 2 bases, J shed 8 bases, and the junction held 6 bases outside the gene matches. The length of the CDR3 is 16 residues. Germline CDR1 and CDR2: SEHNR and FQNEAQ (reference sequence). The CDR3 DNA sequence: TGTGCCAGCAGCTTATCCGGGACTAGCGGGGACTATGAGCAGTTCTTC. Residues: CASSLSGTSGDYEQFF. Based on the CDR3 plus reference TRBV7-9 and TRBJ2-1, the full variable domain is DTGVSQNPRHKITKRGQNVTFRCDPISEHNRLYWYRQTLGQGPEFLTYFQNEAQLEKSRLLSDRFSAERPKGSFSTLEIQRTEQGDSAMYLCASSLSGTSGDYEQFFGPGTRLTVL.

J is TRBJ1-1 and V is TRBV5-1; no reliable D call. The V end lost 1 base, the J end lost 4 bases, and 11 bases lay between the germline ends. CDR3 length: 14 residues. Germline CDR1 is SGHRS and CDR2 is YFSETQ. CDR3 amino acids: CASSLLGESTEAFF. CDR3 DNA sequence: TGCGCCAGCAGCTTGCTTGGGGAAAGCACTGAAGCTTTCTTT.

The chain links TRBV27 to TRBJ2-7; 9 bases match TRBD1. The CDR3 consists of 15 residues. Germline CDR1 and CDR2: MNHEY and SMNVEV (reference sequence). Losses at the gene ends were 0 bases for V and 4 bases for J; bases not matched to a gene: 4. In DNA, the CDR3 is TGTGCCAGCAGTTTATCTGGGACAGGGTCTTACGAGCAGTACTTC. Protein sequence: CASSLSGTGSYEQYF.

J is TRBJ2-7 and V is TRBV2; a weak D match, TRBD1 (6 bases). V was pared by 8 bases and J by 6 bases, with 11 bases between. The V gene's germline CDR1 is SNHLY and CDR2 FYNNEI. This CDR3 contains 11 residues. The CDR3 spells CASVTGTEQYF. CDR3 sequence (DNA): TGTGCCAGCGTGACAGGTACCGAGCAGTACTTC. The whole variable domain, remainder taken from reference TRBV2 and TRBJ2-7, is EPEVTQTPSHQVTQMGQEVILRCVPISNHLYFYWYRQILGQKVEFLVSFYNNEISEKSEIFDDQFSVERPDGSNFTLKIRSTKLEDSAMYFCASVTGTEQYFGPGTRLTVT.

The chain uses TRBV15 and TRBJ2-7; D might be TRBD1 or TRBD2, each matching 5 bases. V shed 0 bases and J shed 1 base, with 16 bases lying between them. CDR1 and CDR2 (germline): LNHNV, YYDKDF (reference sequence). This CDR3 has 17 amino acids. The CDR3 is CATSRDSAADKSYEQYF. The CDR3 DNA reads as TGTGCCACCAGCAGAGACTCGGCAGCGGACAAATCCTACGAGCAGTACTTC.